This T cell receptor (beta chain) was observed in a study of blood T cell repertoires in COVID-19. Seattle-derived patients entered the study during active infection and were followed longitudinally. Assay: immunoSEQ multiplex PCR; the TCRdb copy retains only in-frame clones and omits some. The repertoire has more than 85,000 clones, just under 95% of them found once; the top ten carry less than 2%. Trimming took 4 bases from V and 4 from J, leaving 15 bases between them. The CDR3 length is 15 residues. The germline V gene encodes CDR1 SGHDN and CDR2 FVKESK. Sequencing was performed on peripheral blood. The chain carries TRBV14 and TRBJ2-3; possibly TRBD2 for D (7 bases). This receptor was obtained from a woman aged 50 to 65 with COVID-19, enrolled during active disease. The CDR3: CASSLRGGASDTQYF. In nucleotides, the CDR3 is TGTGCCAGCAGCCTACGAGGGGGGGCCTCAGATACGCAGTATTTT. The full variable domain, its missing parts supplied by reference TRBV14 and TRBJ2-3, is EAGVTQFPSHSVIEKGQTVTLRCDPISGHDNLYWYRRVMGKEIKFLLHFVKESKQDESGMPNNRFLAERTGGTYSTLKVQPAELEDSGVYFCASSLRGGASDTQYFGPGTRLTVL.